This TCR beta chain originates from a study of T-cell reconstitution after alpha-beta-depleted transplantation in children. During its preparation, the TCRbeta library received unique molecular identifiers. TCRdb re-called the PCR reads through MiXCR, storing one row per CDR3 protein. The table records roughly 300,000 distinct CDR3 sequences, more than 8% of them present only once. This clonotype was observed a handful of times. The CDR3 has 18 amino acids. Germline values: CDR1 SGHTA, CDR2 FQGNSA. The J segment lost 0 bases and the V segment lost 2 bases, leaving 7 bases of the junction unmatched. The source is a human donor who donated a stem cell graft to a child with SCID. The genes are TRBV7-2 and TRBJ1-6; 7 bases are a match to TRBD1. The starting material was PBMCs from the stem cell graft donor, obtained from the stem cell graft. Here the CDR3 DNA reads TGTGCCAGCAGCTTACTTGACAGGGCCAGCTCCTATAATTCACCCCTCCACTTT. Translated: CASSLLDRASSYNSPLHF.